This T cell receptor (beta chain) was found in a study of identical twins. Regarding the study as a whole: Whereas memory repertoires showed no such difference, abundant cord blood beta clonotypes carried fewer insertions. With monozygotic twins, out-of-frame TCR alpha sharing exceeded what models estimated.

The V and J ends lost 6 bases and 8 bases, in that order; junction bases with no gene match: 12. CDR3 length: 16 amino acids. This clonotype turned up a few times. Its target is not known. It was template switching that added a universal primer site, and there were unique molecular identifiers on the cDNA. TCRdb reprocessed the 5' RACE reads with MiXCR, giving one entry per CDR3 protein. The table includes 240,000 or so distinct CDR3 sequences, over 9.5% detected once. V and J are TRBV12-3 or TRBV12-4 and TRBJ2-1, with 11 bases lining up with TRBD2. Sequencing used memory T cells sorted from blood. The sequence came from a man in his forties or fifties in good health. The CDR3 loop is CASSWGSGGAEDEQFF. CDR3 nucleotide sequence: TGTGCCAGCAGCTGGGGTAGCGGGGGGGCCGAGGATGAGCAGTTCTTC.